The 18 T cell receptor beta chains presented below share a single source sample, sequenced in a study of Japanese encephalitis immunity and Zika vaccine responses. CFSE-labeled PBMCs were cultured more than five days with peptide pools, each at roughly 0.93 ug/mL. TCRdb re-analysed the 5' RACE reads in MiXCR, keeping a single row per CDR3 protein. The sample holds about 160 distinct CDR3 sequences, 3% to 4.5% seen once. The starting material was antigen-activated CD8+ T cells from blood, cultured, obtained during a Zika inactivated vaccine study. The receptor set was obtained from an adult woman who received an inactivated Zika virus vaccine.

This clonotype is judged hyperexpanded. The V gene is TRBV11-2, the J gene TRBJ1-2; D ambiguous. Germline V gives CDR1 SGHAT, CDR2 FQNNGV. CDR3 length: 13 amino acids. The V and J ends lost 2 bases and 0 bases respectively, with 4 bases between them. DNA for the CDR3: TGTGCCAGCAGCTTATCGTCTAACTATGGCTACACCTTC. Amino acid sequence: CASSLSSNYGYTF.

By proportion, this clonotype is large. V usage is TRBV6-2 or TRBV6-3 and J usage is TRBJ2-7; no clear D gene. The germline gives CDR1 MNHEY, CDR2 SVGEGT. CDR3 size: 11 residues. Trimming cost V 0 bases and J 7 bases, with 4 bases left between them. CDR3 nucleotide sequence: TGTGCCAGCAGTTACTCGGGGGAGCAGTACTTC. This encodes CASSYSGEQYF.

This clonotype is large (0.1 to 1%) by share. The gene calls are TRBV5-1 and TRBJ1-1, with TRBD1 as a possible D gene (5 bases). This CDR3 is 16 amino acids long. The germline V and J ends were trimmed by 1 base and 3 bases, with 16 bases remaining between them. CDR1 SGHRS and CDR2 YFSETQ come from the germline V gene. As DNA, the CDR3 is TGCGCCAGCAGCTTGATTCAGGCCCGGGGGGACACTGAAGCTTTCTTT. Protein sequence: CASSLIQARGDTEAFF. Filled out from reference TRBV5-1 and TRBJ1-1, the complete variable domain reads KAGVTQTPRYLIKTRGQQVTLSCSPISGHRSVSWYQQTPGQGLQFLFEYFSETQRNKGNFPGRFSGRQFSNSRSEMNVSTLELGDSALYLCASSLIQARGDTEAFFGQGTRLTVV.

This clonotype was recorded only once. The chain uses TRBV9 and TRBJ2-1; D gene unclear. Trimming pared 3 bases from V and 5 bases from J, leaving 9 bases between. CDR1 and CDR2 from the germline V gene are SGDLS and YYNGEE. CDR3 length: 13 residues. CDR3 nucleotides: TGTGCCAGCAGCGGTGACACCCACAATGAGCAGTTCTTC. Translating it yields CASSGDTHNEQFF.

By sample share, this clonotype is medium-sized. V is TRBV6-4 and J is TRBJ1-1, with a tentative D call TRBD1 (5 bases). This CDR3 region has 16 residues. Per the germline V gene, CDR1 is MRHNA and CDR2 is SNTAGT. Trimming took off 0 bases at V and 5 bases at J, with 16 bases between the two ends. The CDR3 spells CASSDSSEGPVTEAFF. The CDR3 bases are TGTGCCAGCAGTGACTCGAGTGAGGGGCCGGTGACTGAAGCTTTCTTT.

This clonotype is large. This sequence joins TRBV5-1 and TRBJ2-3, with 9 bases that match TRBD2. This CDR3 comprises 15 residues. V lost 0 bases and J lost 5; bases outside the gene matches: 4. Germline lookup yields CDR1 SGHRS and CDR2 YFSETQ. The CDR3 spells CASSLVAGVGDTQYF. CDR3 DNA sequence: TGCGCCAGCAGCTTGGTAGCGGGAGTGGGAGATACGCAGTATTTT.

By share of the sample, this clonotype is large. The rearrangement uses TRBV30 and TRBJ2-5; 12 nucleotides align to TRBD2. V was pared by 5 bases and J by 5 bases, with 6 bases of the junction left unmatched. Germline CDR1 and CDR2: GTSNPN and SVGIG (reference sequence). The CDR3 runs 14 residues. The CDR3 loop is CAWGGLAGMETQYF. Written as DNA, the CDR3 is TGTGCCTGGGGAGGACTAGCGGGGATGGAGACCCAGTACTTC.

By share, this clonotype ranks as large. This chain joins TRBV30 and TRBJ1-1, with TRBD1 as a possible D gene (5 bases). Germline V CDR1 and CDR2: GTSNPN, SVGIG (reference sequence). CDR3 size: 14 residues. Trimming cost V 2 bases and J 8 bases, with 18 bases left between them. This CDR3 is CAWSQGSDLEEAFF. The CDR3 DNA reads TGTGCCTGGAGTCAGGGATCTGATTTGGAAGAAGCTTTCTTT. The variable domain in full, with the rest retrieved from reference TRBV30 and TRBJ1-1, is SQTIHQWPATLVQPVGSPLSLECTVEGTSNPNLYWYRQAAGRGLQLLFYSVGIGQISSEVPQNLSASRPQDRQFILSSKKLLLSDSGFYLCAWSQGSDLEEAFFGQGTRLTVV.

By share, this clonotype ranks as large (0.1 to 1%). The chain couples TRBV29-1 to TRBJ2-1, with 7 positions matching TRBD1. The V and J ends lost 6 bases and 5 bases, in that order; junction bases with no gene match: 7. Germline loops: CDR1 SQVTM, CDR2 ANQGSEA. There are 13 residues in the CDR3. The CDR3 spells CSVYPGQHNEQFF. In nucleotides, the CDR3 is TGCAGCGTGTACCCGGGACAGCACAATGAGCAGTTCTTC.

By share, this clonotype counts as medium-sized. The chain carries TRBV18 and TRBJ2-1, with a tentative D call TRBD2 (7 bases). This CDR3 comprises 14 residues. Trimming shortened V by 3 bases and J by 6 bases, and 12 bases separated the two germline ends. The V gene's germline CDR1 is KGHSH and CDR2 LQKENI. In DNA form, the CDR3 reads TGTGCCAGCTCACCCCGCGCGGGGGCCAATGAGCAGTTCTTC. It codes for CASSPRAGANEQFF.

Relative to its sample, this clonotype is large. This sequence joins TRBV15 and TRBJ1-5, with D perhaps matching TRBD1 (5 bases). The germline V gene encodes CDR1 LNHNV and CDR2 YYDKDF (reference sequence). V lost 5 bases and J 2 bases, leaving 16 bases between the germline ends. The CDR3 runs to 16 residues. Written as DNA, the CDR3 is TGTGCCACCAGCCGGACACGGGACGGCGGCAATCAGCCCCAGCATTTT. This gives the protein CATSRTRDGGNQPQHF.

This clonotype ranks as large. This chain connects TRBV6-1 to TRBJ1-4; 9 positions agree with TRBD1. J gave up 7 bases and V 2 bases, and 8 bases lay outside the gene matches. The CDR3 covers 16 residues. The germline gives CDR1 MNHNS, CDR2 SASEGT. CDR3 coding DNA: TGTGCCAGCAGTGAATTTCACGGGACAGGGCGTGAAAAACTGTTTTTT. Protein sequence: CASSEFHGTGREKLFF.

This clonotype is large in the sample. V and J are TRBV9 and TRBJ1-1; 7 bases line up with TRBD1. This CDR3 is 14 amino acids long. With V trimmed by 3 bases and J by 5 bases, 7 bases remained unmatched. CDR1 SGDLS and CDR2 YYNGEE come from the germline V gene. The DNA of the CDR3 is TGTGCCAGCAGCGGGACAGGAGTGGGGACTGAAGCTTTCTTT. The encoded protein is CASSGTGVGTEAFF.

In this sample, this clonotype is medium-sized. The chain recombines TRBV6-1 with TRBJ1-6; TRBD1 aligns across 10 bases. CDR1 and CDR2 (germline): MNHNS, SASEGT. This CDR3 comprises 15 residues. Trimming took 2 bases from V and 7 from J; bases not matched to a gene: 2. DNA for the CDR3: TGTGCCAGCAGTGAACTGACAGGGGGCAATTCACCCCTCCACTTT. Translating gives CASSELTGGNSPLHF.

By proportion, this clonotype is large. The chain has TRBV6-6 and TRBJ2-7; tentative D call: TRBD1 (6 bases). The germline V and J ends were trimmed by 7 bases and 2 bases, with 9 bases remaining between them. The germline V gene has CDR1 MNHNY and CDR2 SVGAGI (reference sequence). The CDR3 is 12 residues long. CDR3 in amino acids: CASTGGTYEQYF. The DNA of the CDR3 is TGTGCCAGCACTGGGGGCACCTACGAGCAGTACTTC.

This clonotype was seen more than once but under ten times. The V gene is TRBV19, the J gene TRBJ2-3; D gene unclear. The V gene's germline CDR1 is LNHDA and CDR2 SQIVND (reference sequence). The CDR3 runs to 15 residues. Trimming pared 3 bases from V and 0 bases from J, leaving 10 bases between. The CDR3 here is CASSIGVYSTDTQYF. The CDR3 nucleotides are TGTGCCAGTAGTATTGGGGTCTACAGCACAGATACGCAGTATTTT.

This clonotype is large in the sample. This chain joins TRBV20-1 and TRBJ1-5; 8 bases are a match to TRBD1. Germline V CDR1 and CDR2: DFQATT, SNEGSKA (reference sequence). Unmatched junction bases numbered 5, after V lost 0 bases and J lost 4 bases. The CDR3 sequence is 15 residues long. CDR3 nucleotides: TGCAGTGCTAGAGATCGTGACAGGGGTAATCAGCCCCAGCATTTT. The encoded protein is CSARDRDRGNQPQHF.

Within the sample, this clonotype is medium-sized. This chain uses TRBV20-1 with TRBJ2-7; 10 positions agree with TRBD2. The CDR3 has 14 residues. With V trimmed by 6 bases and J by 3 bases, 8 bases remained unmatched. The germline V gene has CDR1 DFQATT and CDR2 SNEGSKA (reference sequence). The CDR3 DNA reads TGCAGTGCCGATCCGGGACTAGCGAGCTACGAGCAGTACTTC. Amino acids: CSADPGLASYEQYF.